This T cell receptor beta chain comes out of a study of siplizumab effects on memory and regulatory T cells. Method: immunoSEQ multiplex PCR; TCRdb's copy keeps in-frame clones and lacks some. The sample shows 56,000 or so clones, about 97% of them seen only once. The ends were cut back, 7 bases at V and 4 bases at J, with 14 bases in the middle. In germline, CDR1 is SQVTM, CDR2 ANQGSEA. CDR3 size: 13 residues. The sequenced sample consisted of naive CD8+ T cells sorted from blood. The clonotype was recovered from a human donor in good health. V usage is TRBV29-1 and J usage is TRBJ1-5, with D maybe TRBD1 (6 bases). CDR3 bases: TGCAGCGCAGTACAGGGCACGAATCAGCCCCAGCATTTT. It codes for CSAVQGTNQPQHF.